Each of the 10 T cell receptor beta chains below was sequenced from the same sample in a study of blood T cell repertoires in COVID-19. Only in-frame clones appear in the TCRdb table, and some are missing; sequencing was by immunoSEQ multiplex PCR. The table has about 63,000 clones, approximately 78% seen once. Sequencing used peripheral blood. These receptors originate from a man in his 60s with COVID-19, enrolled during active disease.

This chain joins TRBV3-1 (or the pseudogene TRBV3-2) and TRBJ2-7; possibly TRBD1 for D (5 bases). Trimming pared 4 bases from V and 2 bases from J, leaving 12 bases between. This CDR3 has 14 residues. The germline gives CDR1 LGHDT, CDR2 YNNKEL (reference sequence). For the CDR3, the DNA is TGTGCCAGCAGCCTCAGGGTCCCCCCCTACGAGCAGTACTTC. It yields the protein CASSLRVPPYEQYF.

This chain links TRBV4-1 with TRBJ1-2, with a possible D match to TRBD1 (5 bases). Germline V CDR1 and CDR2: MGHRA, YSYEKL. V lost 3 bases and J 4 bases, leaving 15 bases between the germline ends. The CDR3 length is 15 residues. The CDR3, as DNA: TGCGCCAGCAGCCAGCAAAGGGGCGATAGCTATGGCTACACCTTC. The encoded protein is CASSQQRGDSYGYTF.

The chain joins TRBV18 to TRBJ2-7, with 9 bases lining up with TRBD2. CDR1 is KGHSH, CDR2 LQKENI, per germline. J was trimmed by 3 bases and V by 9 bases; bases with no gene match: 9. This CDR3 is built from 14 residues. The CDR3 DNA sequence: TGTGCCAGTTCGCTGACTAGCGGCTACTACGAGCAGTACTTC. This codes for CASSLTSGYYEQYF. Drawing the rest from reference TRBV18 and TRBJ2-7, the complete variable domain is NAGVMQNPRHLVRRRGQEARLRCSPMKGHSHVYWYRQLPEEGLKFMVYLQKENIIDESGMPKERFSAEFPKEGPSILRIQQVVRGDSAAYFCASSLTSGYYEQYFGPGTRLTVT.

In nucleotides, the CDR3 is TGTGCCAGCAGTGATCAGAACATGAACACTGAAGCTTTCTTT. As protein: CASSDQNMNTEAFF. The J gene is TRBJ1-1, the V gene TRBV6-1; D not certain. The CDR3 is 14 amino acids. The V end was cut by 3 bases, the J end by 0 bases, with 8 bases between. The germline CDR1 and CDR2 sequences are MNHNS and SASEGT.

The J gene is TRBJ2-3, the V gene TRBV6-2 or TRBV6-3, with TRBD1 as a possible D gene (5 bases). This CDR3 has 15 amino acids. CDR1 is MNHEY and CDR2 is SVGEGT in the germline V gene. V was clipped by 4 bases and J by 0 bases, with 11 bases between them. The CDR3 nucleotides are TGTGCCAGCAGTTCTGACAGTTCTAGCACAGATACGCAGTATTTT. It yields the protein CASSSDSSSTDTQYF.

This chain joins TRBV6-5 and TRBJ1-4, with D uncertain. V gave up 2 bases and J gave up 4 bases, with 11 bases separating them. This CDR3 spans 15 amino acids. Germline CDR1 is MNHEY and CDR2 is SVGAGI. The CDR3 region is CASSYGGLLNEKLFF. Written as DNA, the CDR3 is TGTGCCAGCAGTTACGGTGGGCTACTTAATGAAAAACTGTTTTTT.

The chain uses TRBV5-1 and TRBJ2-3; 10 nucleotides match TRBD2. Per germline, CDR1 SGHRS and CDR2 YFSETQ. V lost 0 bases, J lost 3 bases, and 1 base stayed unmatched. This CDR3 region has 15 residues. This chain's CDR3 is CASSLGTSGTDTQYF. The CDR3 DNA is TGCGCCAGCAGCTTGGGGACTAGCGGAACAGATACGCAGTATTTT. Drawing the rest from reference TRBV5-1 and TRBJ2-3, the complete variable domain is KAGVTQTPRYLIKTRGQQVTLSCSPISGHRSVSWYQQTPGQGLQFLFEYFSETQRNKGNFPGRFSGRQFSNSRSEMNVSTLELGDSALYLCASSLGTSGTDTQYFGPGTRLTVL.

CDR3 nucleotides: TGTGCCAGCAGTCCACTGGACAGGGGGCTGGAAAAACTGTTTTTT. Its translation: CASSPLDRGLEKLFF. This chain links TRBV6-6 with TRBJ1-4; 11 positions match TRBD1. The CDR3 spans 15 residues. In germline, CDR1 is MNHNY, CDR2 SVGAGI (reference sequence). The junction had 7 bases not matched to a gene; V was cut back by 5 bases and J by 8 bases.

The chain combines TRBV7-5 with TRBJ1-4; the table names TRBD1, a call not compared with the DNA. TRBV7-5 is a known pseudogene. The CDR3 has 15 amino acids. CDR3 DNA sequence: TGTGCCAGAAGCTTAGGGACAGGGCGGAGTGAAAAACTGTTTTTT. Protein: CARSLGTGRSEKLFF.

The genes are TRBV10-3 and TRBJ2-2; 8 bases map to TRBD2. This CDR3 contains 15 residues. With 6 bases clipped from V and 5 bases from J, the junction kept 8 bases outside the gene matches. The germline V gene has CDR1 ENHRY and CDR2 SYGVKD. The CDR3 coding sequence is TGTGCCATCAGACAAGCGGGAGTCGAAACCGGGGAGCTGTTTTTT. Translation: CAIRQAGVETGELFF.